The 16 T cell receptor beta chains below were found in one sample sequenced in a study of PD-1 blockade in mismatch repair-deficient tumors. Their antigens remain unidentified. Profiling relied on immunoSEQ multiplex PCR, and the TCRdb table lists in-frame clones only, not all of them. The sample records approximately 10,000 clones, about 89% being singletons. Time point in this sample: approximately ten-day in vitro stimulation with candidate neoantigen peptide 3. The material sequenced was cells cultured in vitro, taken from a patient treated with pembrolizumab. The origin of the receptors is an adult with mismatch repair-deficient cancer.

The chain employs TRBV7-9 and TRBJ2-1; the match to TRBD2 covers 7 bases. This CDR3 has 16 amino acids. The trim removed 1 base at V and 8 bases at J, leaving 11 bases unmatched. Per germline, CDR1 SEHNR and CDR2 FQNEAQ (reference sequence). The CDR3 nucleotides read TGTGCCAGCAGCTTAGGGGCCGGGGAGGGCCCCGATGAGCAGTTCTTC. It translates to CASSLGAGEGPDEQFF.

This clone is labeled medium-sized. V usage is TRBV6-5 and J usage is TRBJ1-5; unclear D gene. This CDR3 is 13 amino acids long. Trimming cost V 0 bases and J 6 bases, with 6 bases left between them. Germline CDR1 is MNHEY and CDR2 is SVGAGI. The CDR3 DNA is TGTGCCAGCAGTTACTCGAAATCTCAGCCCCAGCATTTT. Encoded protein: CASSYSKSQPQHF.

The chain's CDR3 is CASSWEETQYF. CDR3 in DNA: TGCGCCAGCAGTTGGGAAGAGACCCAGTACTTC. This sequence joins TRBV5-1 and TRBJ2-5; D is unresolved. The length of the CDR3 is 11 residues. Germline lookup yields CDR1 SGHRS and CDR2 YFSETQ. V was cut by 5 bases and J by 3 bases, with 5 bases left in between.

The chain uses TRBV30 and TRBJ2-1; 12 nucleotides line up with TRBD2. In germline, CDR1 is GTSNPN, CDR2 SVGIG (reference sequence). The CDR3 length is 15 residues. The ends lost 3 bases at V and 5 bases at J; junction bases unmatched: 5. In DNA, the CDR3 is TGTGCCTGGAGGCCGACTAGCGGGAGCGACAATGAGCAGTTCTTC. It specifies CAWRPTSGSDNEQFF.

In DNA form, the CDR3 reads TGTGCCAGCAGTTTATGGGATACAGGTTCCCGACTCGAGCAGTACTTC. Translated, it gives CASSLWDTGSRLEQYF. This sequence joins TRBV28 and TRBJ2-7; the D gene is possibly TRBD1 (5 bases). From germline, CDR1 is MDHEN and CDR2 SYDVKM. The CDR3 runs 16 residues. V gave up 0 bases and J gave up 6 bases, with 18 bases separating them.

V is TRBV6-5 and J is TRBJ1-1; 12 bases fit TRBD1. The germline gives CDR1 MNHEY, CDR2 SVGAGI. The V segment lost 0 bases and the J segment 6 bases; nucleotides outside the gene matches: 2. CDR3 size: 15 residues. DNA of the CDR3: TGTGCCAGCAGTTACTCGGGACAGGGGGCTTCTGAAGCTTTCTTT. It encodes CASSYSGQGASEAFF.

The chain joins TRBV27 to TRBJ2-7, with TRBD2 matching over 8 bases. This CDR3 has 15 residues. The germline V gene has CDR1 MNHEY and CDR2 SMNVEV (reference sequence). With V trimmed by 5 bases and J by 6 bases, 12 bases remained unmatched. The CDR3 DNA sequence: TGTGCCAGCAGTGGATCACTAGCGGCCCTCGGCGAGCAGTACTTC. Its protein is CASSGSLAALGEQYF.

V gene TRBV28 combines with J gene TRBJ2-2; 10 nucleotides line up with TRBD2. J lost 0 bases, V lost 2 bases, and 0 bases had no gene match. The CDR3 has 16 residues. Germline CDR1 MDHEN, CDR2 SYDVKM. The CDR3 region has the DNA TGTGCCAGCAGTTTACTAGCGGGGGCGAACACCGGGGAGCTGTTTTTT. Protein: CASSLLAGANTGELFF.

V is TRBV7-6 and J is TRBJ2-3, with D possibly TRBD1 on 6 matching bases. The CDR3 is made up of 15 amino acids. Germline assignment: CDR1 SGHVS and CDR2 FNYEAQ. Trimming left V 1 base short and J 5 bases short, with 13 bases between. The CDR3 DNA reads as TGTGCCAGCAGCTTAGGAGGGGGTGCAAGAGATACGCAGTATTTT. Translating it yields CASSLGGGARDTQYF.

This chain joins TRBV19 and TRBJ1-1, with D maybe TRBD1 (6 bases). This CDR3 has 13 residues. Germline loops: CDR1 LNHDA, CDR2 SQIVND (reference sequence). V shed 3 bases and J shed 8 bases, with 13 bases lying between them. CDR3 sequence (DNA): TGTGCCAGTAGTATCCGGGGGCGAGACGAAGCTTTCTTT. Its translation: CASSIRGRDEAFF.

This chain uses TRBV27 with TRBJ2-7; no definite D call. Germline-derived CDR1 and CDR2 are MNHEY and SMNVEV (reference sequence). V was trimmed by 5 bases and J by 12 bases, leaving 26 bases between them. This CDR3 spans 15 amino acids. The CDR3 bases are TGTGCCAGCAGTCTGAACATCTACGTCGGCGTTTCGCTGTACTTC. Translating it yields CASSLNIYVGVSLYF.

This clone has a single count. The V gene is TRBV6-6, the J gene TRBJ2-6; unclear D gene. V was trimmed by 4 bases and J by 1 base, leaving 8 bases between them. This CDR3 has 15 amino acids. Germline V gives CDR1 MNHNY, CDR2 SVGAGI (reference sequence). CDR3 DNA sequence: TGTGCCAGCAGTTTCCGAACATCTGGGGCCAACGTCCTGACTTTC. The encoded protein is CASSFRTSGANVLTF.

This rearrangement joins TRBV5-1 to TRBJ2-3; D uncertain. The ends were cut back, 3 bases at V and 2 bases at J, with 13 bases in the middle. This CDR3 comprises 15 residues. Per the germline V gene, CDR1 is SGHRS and CDR2 is YFSETQ. The CDR3 here is CASSYLKRYTDTQYF. The CDR3 bases are TGCGCCAGCAGCTACCTCAAGCGTTACACAGATACGCAGTATTTT.

The rearrangement links TRBV6-6 to TRBJ1-1; possible D gene TRBD1, 5 bases. CDR3 size: 13 residues. V lost 2 bases and J 5 bases, leaving 9 bases between the germline ends. The germline V gene has CDR1 MNHNY and CDR2 SVGAGI (reference sequence). This CDR3 is CASSYDSRTEAFF. The CDR3 DNA follows: TGTGCCAGCAGTTACGACAGTCGGACTGAAGCTTTCTTT.

Only one count was recorded for this clone. The rearrangement uses TRBV9 and TRBJ2-7; possible D gene TRBD2, 5 bases. There are 15 residues in the CDR3. The germline CDR1 and CDR2 sequences are SGDLS and YYNGEE. V was shortened by 0 bases and J by 3 bases, with 13 bases between the two germline ends. The CDR3 DNA reads TGTGCCAGCAGCGTAGGCCCGGACTGGGGCTACGAGCAGTACTTC. Protein: CASSVGPDWGYEQYF.

This chain links TRBV11-3 with TRBJ2-3; TRBD2 matches 9 bases. V shed 0 bases, J shed 9 bases, and the junction held 7 bases outside the gene matches. The germline V gene has CDR1 SGHNT and CDR2 YENEEA. The CDR3 has 15 residues. CDR3 amino acids: CASSLEIVAGGTQYF. Here the CDR3 DNA reads TGTGCCAGCAGCTTAGAAATTGTTGCGGGAGGGACGCAGTATTTT.